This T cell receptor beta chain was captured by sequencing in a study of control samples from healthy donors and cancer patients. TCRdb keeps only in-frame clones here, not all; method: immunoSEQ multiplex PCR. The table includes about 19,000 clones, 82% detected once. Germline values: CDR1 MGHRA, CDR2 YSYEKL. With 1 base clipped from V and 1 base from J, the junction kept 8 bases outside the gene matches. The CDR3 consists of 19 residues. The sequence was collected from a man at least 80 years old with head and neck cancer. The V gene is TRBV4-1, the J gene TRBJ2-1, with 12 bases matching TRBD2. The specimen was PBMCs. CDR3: CASSQVILAGGSSYNEQFF. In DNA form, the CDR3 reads TGCGCCAGCAGCCAAGTAATACTAGCGGGAGGCTCTTCCTACAATGAGCAGTTCTTC.